These 24 T cell receptor beta chains share one sample of origin, sequenced in a study of T cells in Graves' hyperthyroidism and ophthalmopathy. Authors of the study amplified TCR beta CDR3 regions from RNA transcripts. Initially, a first-round RT-PCR of the TCR CDR3 employed the HTBI primer set. TCRdb reprocessed the multiplex PCR reads with MiXCR, giving one entry per CDR3 protein. Among approximately 590,000 distinct CDR3 sequences listed, 35% to 55% were seen once. The specimen sequenced was peripheral blood or thyroid tissue (not recorded which). The receptor set was obtained from a woman aged 18-30 years with Graves' hyperthyroidism.

The chain carries TRBV7-9 and TRBJ1-2, with a tentative D call TRBD1 (6 bases). Trimming removed 3 bases from V and 3 bases from J, with 17 bases in between. The germline V gene encodes CDR1 SEHNR and CDR2 FQNEAQ (reference sequence). The CDR3 has 16 residues. The CDR3 region has the DNA TGTGCCAGCAGCTTGGCAACGAAGGGACATTACTATGGCTACACCTTC. Translating gives CASSLATKGHYYGYTF.

This chain connects TRBV24-1 to TRBJ2-7; 7 bases are shared with TRBD2. This CDR3 spans 18 amino acids. Trimming removed 11 bases from V and 2 bases from J; junction bases left unmatched: 23. Germline CDR1 is KGHDR and CDR2 is SFDVKD. The CDR3: CASLTQRLADSSTYEQYF. The CDR3 DNA follows: TGTGCCAGCCTAACCCAAAGACTAGCAGATTCTTCTACCTACGAGCAGTACTTC.

As to this clonotype: No conserved phenylalanine or tryptophan is present at the end of the CDR3, so a read error is the likely explanation. No DNA is shown, since the ends of the CDR3 on it are uncertain; the CDR3 is the one TCRdb lists. The gene calls are TRBV7-2 and TRBJ1-6; the D call in the table, TRBD1, was not verified against the DNA. Including both end residues, the CDR3 is 9 amino acids long. Germline CDR1 reads SGHTA; CDR2 reads FQGNSA. CDR3 amino acids: CASSPGGHY.

V gene TRBV11-2 combines with J gene TRBJ1-2; D is perhaps TRBD1 (6 bases). The CDR3 totals 14 residues. Germline lookup yields CDR1 SGHAT and CDR2 FQNNGV. V lost 3 bases and J 4 bases, leaving 12 bases between the germline ends. CDR3 residues: CASSLFGTSYGYTF. The CDR3 DNA reads TGTGCCAGCAGCTTGTTCGGGACATCCTATGGCTACACCTTC.

This clonotype was observed a few times. V and J are TRBV6-2 or TRBV6-3 and TRBJ1-1, with TRBD1 as a possible D gene (6 bases). Trimming pared 8 bases from V and 3 bases from J, leaving 10 bases between. The germline CDR1 and CDR2 sequences are MNHEY and SVGEGT. This CDR3 has 12 amino acids. The CDR3 here is CASARQDTEAFF. The CDR3 coding sequence is TGTGCCAGCGCTAGACAGGACACTGAAGCTTTCTTT.

The CDR3 bases are TGTGCCAGCAGTCCTCTGGACGGGGGCAATGGCTACACCTTC. Its translation is CASSPLDGGNGYTF. The V and J genes are TRBV2 and TRBJ1-2; a possible D gene is TRBD1 (6 bases). Between the trimmed V and J ends, which lost 5 bases and 6 bases, there was a span of 16 bases. This CDR3 comprises 14 residues. The germline V gene has CDR1 SNHLY and CDR2 FYNNEI. Full variable domain (outside the CDR3, taken from reference TRBV2 and TRBJ1-2): EPEVTQTPSHQVTQMGQEVILRCVPISNHLYFYWYRQILGQKVEFLVSFYNNEISEKSEIFDDQFSVERPDGSNFTLKIRSTKLEDSAMYFCASSPLDGGNGYTFGSGTRLTVV.

The chain couples TRBV12-3 or TRBV12-4 to TRBJ1-3; no clear D gene. The CDR3 contains 12 residues. Between the trimmed V and J ends, which lost 7 bases and 4 bases, there was a span of 8 bases. CDR3 DNA sequence: TGTGCCAGCAACCCTCCGGGAAACACCATATATTTT. Translated, it gives CASNPPGNTIYF.

Only a few counts were recorded for this clonotype. V usage is TRBV2 and J usage is TRBJ1-1; TRBD1 agrees at 11 bases. J gave up 1 base and V 8 bases, and 0 bases lay outside the gene matches. Germline V gene lookup returns CDR1 SNHLY and CDR2 FYNNEI. CDR3 length: 13 amino acids. The CDR3 region is CASGTGGNTEAFF. The DNA of the CDR3 is TGTGCCAGCGGGACAGGGGGGAACACTGAAGCTTTCTTT.

This clonotype was detected ten times or more. This chain joins TRBV2 and TRBJ1-2; 7 bases line up with TRBD1. J was trimmed by 5 bases and V by 6 bases; bases with no gene match: 6. Germline V CDR1 and CDR2: SNHLY, FYNNEI. The length of the CDR3 is 13 residues. CDR3 loop: CASRSPGQYGYTF. The DNA of the CDR3 is TGTGCCAGCAGATCACCGGGACAGTATGGCTACACCTTC.

CDR3 region: CASSRNGQEETQYF. CDR3 in DNA: TGTGCCAGCAGCCGGAATGGACAGGAAGAGACCCAGTACTTC. The chain has TRBV7-6 and TRBJ2-5; 7 positions match TRBD1. There are 14 residues in the CDR3. The J segment lost 3 bases and the V segment lost 5 bases, leaving 6 bases of the junction unmatched. Germline CDR1 SGHVS, CDR2 FNYEAQ.

V and J are TRBV10-3 and TRBJ2-7; 9 nucleotides agree with TRBD2. V lost 4 bases to trimming and J lost 3 bases; unmatched junction nucleotides: 16. The CDR3 has 18 residues. Germline V gene data show CDR1 as ENHRY and CDR2 as SYGVKD. The CDR3 sequence: CAISVGGRASMYLYEQYF. The CDR3 nucleotides read TGTGCCATCAGTGTAGGCGGGAGGGCTTCAATGTATCTCTACGAGCAGTACTTC.

V is TRBV5-1 and J is TRBJ2-7; 7 bases map to TRBD1. V gave up 4 bases and J gave up 7 bases; unmatched junction bases: 8. CDR1 and CDR2 from the germline V gene are SGHRS and YFSETQ. The CDR3 covers 13 residues. The CDR3: CASSPGTADEQYF. CDR3 DNA: TGCGCCAGCAGCCCCGGGACAGCGGATGAGCAGTACTTC. Supplemented by reference TRBV5-1 and TRBJ2-7, the full variable domain reads KAGVTQTPRYLIKTRGQQVTLSCSPISGHRSVSWYQQTPGQGLQFLFEYFSETQRNKGNFPGRFSGRQFSNSRSEMNVSTLELGDSALYLCASSPGTADEQYFGPGTRLTVT.

This clonotype showed up just a few times. In nucleotides, the CDR3 is TGCGCCAGCAGCCAGGTATCGCGCAATCAGCCCCAGCATTTT. Translating gives CASSQVSRNQPQHF. The V and J genes are TRBV4-1 and TRBJ1-5; D is unclear. The germline gives CDR1 MGHRA, CDR2 YSYEKL. Trimming removed 3 bases from V and 2 bases from J, with 8 bases in between. This CDR3 has 14 amino acids.

The rearrangement links TRBV10-3 to TRBJ2-5; 10 bases fit TRBD2. The end of the DNA is better explained by TRBJ2-1, so the J call may be wrong. Germline V lookup: CDR1 ENHRY, CDR2 SYGVKD. The CDR3 length is 13 residues. The CDR3 nucleotides are TGTGCCATCAGAGCGGGAGGGCGCGATGAGCAGTTCTTC. Protein product: CAIRAGGRDEQFF.

As regards this clonotype: One end of the junction fails to match germline, which may point to a read error. The chain carries TRBV7-3 and TRBJ1-6; D ambiguous. The CDR3 runs to 15 residues. CDR1 is SGHTA, CDR2 FQGTGA, per germline. CDR3 region: CASSPYGLANSPLHF. CDR3 DNA sequence: TGCGCCAGCAGCCCCTACGGGTTGGCGAATTCACCCCTCCACTTT. Full variable domain (remainder filled in from reference TRBV7-3 and TRBJ1-6): GAGVSQTPSNKVTEKGKYVELRCDPISGHTALYWYRQSLGQGPEFLIYFQGTGAADDSGLPNDRFFAVRPEGSVSTLKIQRTERGDSAVYLCASSPYGLANSPLHFGNGTRLTVT.

This rearrangement joins TRBV29-1 to TRBJ2-5, with D possibly called TRBD1 or TRBD2 (5 bases each). Germline V gene data show CDR1 as SQVTM and CDR2 as ANQGSEA. This CDR3 contains 13 residues. Trimming left V 6 bases short and J 5 bases short, with 16 bases between. CDR3 in amino acids: CSVMRGVGETQYF. The CDR3 coding sequence is TGCAGCGTGATGAGGGGAGTCGGGGAGACCCAGTACTTC.

This clonotype was seen a few times. This chain joins TRBV6-4 and TRBJ1-5; no reliable D call. V lost 9 bases and J 1 base, leaving 4 bases between the germline ends. The CDR3 length is 11 residues. Looked up from germline, CDR1 is MRHNA and CDR2 is SNTAGT. CDR3 DNA sequence: TGTGCCAGAGTGAGCAATCAGCCCCAGCATTTT. Its translation is CARVSNQPQHF.

The chain couples TRBV7-9 to TRBJ2-5, with no clear D. Trimming left V 3 bases short and J 2 bases short, with 13 bases between. CDR1 and CDR2 from the germline V gene are SEHNR and FQNEAQ (reference sequence). The CDR3 covers 15 residues. The DNA of the CDR3 is TGTGCCAGCAGCTTGGCCGCCGGAATTCAAGAGACCCAGTACTTC. Translation gives CASSLAAGIQETQYF.

This chain connects TRBV7-9 to TRBJ1-4; D is unclear. The CDR3 extends over 17 amino acids. CDR1 is SEHNR, CDR2 FQNEAQ, per germline (reference sequence). V was trimmed by 0 bases and J by 8 bases, leaving 19 bases between them. CDR3 DNA: TGTGCCAGCAGCTTAGCCCGGTCTGGTCTGGTGGGAGAAAAACTGTTTTTT. Translation: CASSLARSGLVGEKLFF.

This clonotype was counted a few times. The chain links TRBV29-1 to TRBJ2-2, with TRBD2 matching 12 bases. The CDR3 covers 14 residues. The trim removed 5 bases at V and 6 bases at J, leaving 4 bases unmatched. Germline CDR1 SQVTM, CDR2 ANQGSEA. For the CDR3, the DNA is TGCAGCGTTCCTAGCGGGAGGGCCGCCGGGGAGCTGTTTTTT. As protein: CSVPSGRAAGELFF.

V and J are TRBV20-1 and TRBJ2-7; 7 nucleotides align to TRBD1. Germline CDR1 and CDR2: DFQATT and SNEGSKA (reference sequence). This CDR3 has 14 amino acids. Trimming at V came to 2 bases and at J to 1 base, leaving 5 bases not matched to a gene. CDR3 sequence reads: CSARNRDSSYEQYF. DNA for the CDR3: TGCAGTGCTAGAAATAGGGACAGTTCCTACGAGCAGTACTTC.

In this sample, this clonotype turned up many times. The chain uses TRBV19 and TRBJ1-6; 7 bases align to TRBD1. Germline CDR1 is LNHDA and CDR2 is SQIVND (reference sequence). V was pared by 4 bases and J by 9 bases, with 6 bases of the junction left unmatched. CDR3 length: 14 residues. CDR3 coding DNA: TGTGCCAGTAGTAGACAGGGCGACTCTTCACCCCTCCACTTT. It specifies CASSRQGDSSPLHF.

The chain carries TRBV20-1 and TRBJ2-5, with a weak D call TRBD2 (6 bases). The V end was cut by 6 bases, the J end by 5 bases, with 13 bases between. CDR3 length: 12 residues. Germline assignment: CDR1 DFQATT and CDR2 SNEGSKA (reference sequence). CDR3 in DNA: TGCAGTGCCCCGGGTAGCGGCGAGACCCAGTACTTC. Translation gives CSAPGSGETQYF.

The rearrangement uses TRBV7-3 and TRBJ1-2; possible D gene TRBD1, 6 bases. V was trimmed by 0 bases and J by 8 bases, leaving 13 bases between them. There are 14 residues in the CDR3. Germline CDR1 reads SGHTA; CDR2 reads FQGTGA. This chain's CDR3 is CASSLTGTLEGYTF. For the CDR3, the DNA is TGTGCCAGCAGCTTAACCGGGACACTCGAAGGCTACACCTTC.